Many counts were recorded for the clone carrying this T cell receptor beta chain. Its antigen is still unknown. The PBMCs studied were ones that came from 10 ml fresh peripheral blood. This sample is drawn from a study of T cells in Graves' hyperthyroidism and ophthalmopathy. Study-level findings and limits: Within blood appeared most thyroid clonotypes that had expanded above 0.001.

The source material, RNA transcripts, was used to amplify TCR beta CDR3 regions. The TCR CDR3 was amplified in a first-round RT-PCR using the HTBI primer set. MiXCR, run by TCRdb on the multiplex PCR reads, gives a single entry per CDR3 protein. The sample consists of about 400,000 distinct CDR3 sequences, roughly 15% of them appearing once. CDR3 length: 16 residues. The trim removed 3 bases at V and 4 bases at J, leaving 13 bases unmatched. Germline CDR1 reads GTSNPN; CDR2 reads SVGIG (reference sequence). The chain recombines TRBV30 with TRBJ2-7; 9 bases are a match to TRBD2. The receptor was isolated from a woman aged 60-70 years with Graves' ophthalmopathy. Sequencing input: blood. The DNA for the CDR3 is TGTGCCTGGAGCCGGGGGCTAGCGGGACGATCTTACGAGCAGTACTTC. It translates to CAWSRGLAGRSYEQYF. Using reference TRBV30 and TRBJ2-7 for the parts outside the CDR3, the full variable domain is SQTIHQWPATLVQPVGSPLSLECTVEGTSNPNLYWYRQAAGRGLQLLFYSVGIGQISSEVPQNLSASRPQDRQFILSSKKLLLSDSGFYLCAWSRGLAGRSYEQYFGPGTRLTVT.